Included here is one T cell receptor beta chain sequence, with context. This entry comes from a study of response to subunit inactivated influenza vaccine. TCRdb ran MiXCR on the RT-PCR reads and lists one entry per CDR3 protein. The sample shows 590,000 or so distinct CDR3 sequences, less than 15% of them seen only once. This specimen was PBMCs from blood, taken 14 days before vaccination. The clonotype originates from a man over 45 who received an inactivated influenza vaccine.

The CDR3 DNA reads TGCGCCAGCAGCGGCGGGAACCAGGGAGAGACCCAGTACTTC. It yields the protein CASSGGNQGETQYF. This rearrangement joins TRBV5-1 to TRBJ2-5; D is perhaps TRBD2 (6 bases). Trimming cost V 4 bases and J 4 bases, with 14 bases left between them. Germline V gene lookup returns CDR1 SGHRS and CDR2 YFSETQ. The CDR3 spans 14 residues.